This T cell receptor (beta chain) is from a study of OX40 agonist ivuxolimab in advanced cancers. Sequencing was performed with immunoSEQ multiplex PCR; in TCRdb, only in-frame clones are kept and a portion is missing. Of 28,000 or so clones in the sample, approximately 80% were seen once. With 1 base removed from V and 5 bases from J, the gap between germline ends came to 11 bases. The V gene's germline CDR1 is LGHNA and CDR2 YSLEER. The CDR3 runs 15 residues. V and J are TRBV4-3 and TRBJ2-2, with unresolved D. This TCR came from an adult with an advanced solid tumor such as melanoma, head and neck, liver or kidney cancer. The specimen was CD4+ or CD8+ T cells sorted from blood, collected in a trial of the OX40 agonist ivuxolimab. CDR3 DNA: TGCGCCAGCAGCCAAGGATCTGCGGCGACCGGGGAGCTGTTTTTT. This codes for CASSQGSAATGELFF.